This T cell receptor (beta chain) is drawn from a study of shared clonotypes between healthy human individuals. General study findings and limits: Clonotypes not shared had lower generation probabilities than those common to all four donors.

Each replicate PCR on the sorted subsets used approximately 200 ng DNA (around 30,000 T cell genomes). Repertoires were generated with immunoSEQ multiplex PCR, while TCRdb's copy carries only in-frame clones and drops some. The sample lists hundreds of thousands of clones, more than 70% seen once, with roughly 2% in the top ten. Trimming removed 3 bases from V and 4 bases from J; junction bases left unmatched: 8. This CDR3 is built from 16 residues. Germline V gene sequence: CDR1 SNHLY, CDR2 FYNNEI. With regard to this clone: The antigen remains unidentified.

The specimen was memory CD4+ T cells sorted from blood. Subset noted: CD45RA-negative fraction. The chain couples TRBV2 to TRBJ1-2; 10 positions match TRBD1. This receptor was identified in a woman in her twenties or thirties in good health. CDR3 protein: CASSETGQGRVYGYTF. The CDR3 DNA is TGTGCCAGCAGTGAGACGGGACAGGGGCGGGTCTATGGCTACACCTTC.